This record concerns one TCR beta chain sequence. Patients of the Seattle cohort, enrolled during active infection, were followed longitudinally. Sequencing used immunoSEQ multiplex PCR; TCRdb keeps in-frame clones, though not all of them. The table has approximately 210,000 clones, approximately 94% seen once. This entry comes from a study of blood T cell repertoires in COVID-19. Across the whole study: Acute and convalescent COVID-19 specimens originated in the United States, Italy and Spain.

CDR3 length: 15 residues. V lost 3 bases to trimming and J lost 2 bases, with 16 bases between them. CDR1 SQVTM and CDR2 ANQGSEA come from the germline V gene. Sequenced input: peripheral blood. The receptor was isolated from a man between 25 and 39 years old with COVID-19, enrolled during active disease. The rearrangement links TRBV29-1 to TRBJ2-5; a possible D gene is TRBD1 (7 bases). CDR3 amino acids: CSVEEAGGPQETQYF. CDR3 coding DNA: TGCAGCGTTGAGGAGGCAGGGGGGCCTCAAGAGACCCAGTACTTC.